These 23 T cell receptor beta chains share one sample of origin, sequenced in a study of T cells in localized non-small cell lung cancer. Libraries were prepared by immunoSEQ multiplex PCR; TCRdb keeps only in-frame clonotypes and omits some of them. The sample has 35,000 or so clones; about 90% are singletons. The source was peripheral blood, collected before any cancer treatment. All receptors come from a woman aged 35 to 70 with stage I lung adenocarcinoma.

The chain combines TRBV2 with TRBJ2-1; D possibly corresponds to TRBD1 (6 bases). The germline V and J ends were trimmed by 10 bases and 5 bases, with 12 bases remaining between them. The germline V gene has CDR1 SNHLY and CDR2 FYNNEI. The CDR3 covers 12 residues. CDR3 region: CATQGLNNEQFF. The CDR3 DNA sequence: TGTGCCACCCAGGGGCTAAACAATGAGCAGTTCTTC.

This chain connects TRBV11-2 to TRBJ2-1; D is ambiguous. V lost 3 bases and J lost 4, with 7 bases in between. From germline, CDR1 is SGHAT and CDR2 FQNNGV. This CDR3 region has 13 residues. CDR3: CASSFLEYNEQFF. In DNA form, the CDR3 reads TGTGCCAGCAGCTTTTTAGAATACAATGAGCAGTTCTTC.

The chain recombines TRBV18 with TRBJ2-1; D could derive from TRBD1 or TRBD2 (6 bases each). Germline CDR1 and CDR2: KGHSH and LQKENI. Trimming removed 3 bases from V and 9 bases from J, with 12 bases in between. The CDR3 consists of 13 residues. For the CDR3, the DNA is TGTGCCAGCTCACCCAAACAGGGAGGTGAGCAGTTCTTC. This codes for CASSPKQGGEQFF.

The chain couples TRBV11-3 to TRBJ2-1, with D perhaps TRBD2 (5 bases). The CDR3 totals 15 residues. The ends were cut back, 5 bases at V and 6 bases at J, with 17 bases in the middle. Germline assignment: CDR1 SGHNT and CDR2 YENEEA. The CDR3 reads CASSPSASSSNEQFF. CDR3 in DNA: TGTGCCAGCAGCCCCTCCGCTAGCAGCAGCAATGAGCAGTTCTTC.

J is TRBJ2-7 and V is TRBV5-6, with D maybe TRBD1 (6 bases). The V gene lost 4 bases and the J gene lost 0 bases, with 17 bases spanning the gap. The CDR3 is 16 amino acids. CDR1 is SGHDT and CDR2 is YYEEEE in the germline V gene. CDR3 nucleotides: TGTGCCAGCAGCGAGAGACAGGTTCCCTTCTCCTACGAGCAGTACTTC. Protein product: CASSERQVPFSYEQYF.

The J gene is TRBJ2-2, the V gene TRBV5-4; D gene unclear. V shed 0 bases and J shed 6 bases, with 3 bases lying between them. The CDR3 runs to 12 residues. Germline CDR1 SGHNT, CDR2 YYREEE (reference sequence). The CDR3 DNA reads TGTGCCAGCAGCTTGGGGCCCGGGGAGCTGTTTTTT. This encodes CASSLGPGELFF.

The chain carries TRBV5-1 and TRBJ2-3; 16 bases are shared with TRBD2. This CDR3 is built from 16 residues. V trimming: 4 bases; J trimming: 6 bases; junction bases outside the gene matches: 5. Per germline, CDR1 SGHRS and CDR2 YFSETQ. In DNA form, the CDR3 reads TGCGCCAGCAGCCCGGGACTAGCGGGAGGGCCGGATACGCAGTATTTT. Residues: CASSPGLAGGPDTQYF.

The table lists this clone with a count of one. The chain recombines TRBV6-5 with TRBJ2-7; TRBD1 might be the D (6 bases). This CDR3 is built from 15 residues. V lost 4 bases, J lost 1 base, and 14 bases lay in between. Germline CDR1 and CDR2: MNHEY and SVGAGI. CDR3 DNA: TGTGCCAGCAGTTGGTCCAGGGGTATGTCCTACGAGCAGTACTTC. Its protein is CASSWSRGMSYEQYF.

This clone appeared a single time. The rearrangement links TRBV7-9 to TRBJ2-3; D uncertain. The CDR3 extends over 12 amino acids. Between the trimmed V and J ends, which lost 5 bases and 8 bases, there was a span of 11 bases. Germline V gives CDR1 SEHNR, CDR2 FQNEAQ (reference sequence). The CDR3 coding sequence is TGTGCCAGCAGCCCCACCCCGGGTACGCAGTATTTT. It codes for CASSPTPGTQYF.

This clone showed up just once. The CDR3 is CASSFLGEQYF. CDR3 DNA sequence: TGTGCCAGCAGCTTCTTGGGCGAGCAGTACTTC. V is TRBV7-2 and J is TRBJ2-7, with no clear D. Per germline, CDR1 SGHTA and CDR2 FQGNSA. V was clipped by 3 bases and J by 6 bases, with 6 bases between them. This CDR3 has 11 amino acids.

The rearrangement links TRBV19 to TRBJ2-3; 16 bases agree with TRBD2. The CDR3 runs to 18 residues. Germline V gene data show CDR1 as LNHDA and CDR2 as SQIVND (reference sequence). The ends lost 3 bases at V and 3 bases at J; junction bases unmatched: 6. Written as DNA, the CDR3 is TGTGCCAGTAGTATCTTCCCGGGACTAGCGGGAGGGACAGATACGCAGTATTTT. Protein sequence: CASSIFPGLAGGTDTQYF.

DNA of the CDR3: TGTGCCAGCAGTCGGACTAGCGGGAGCTCCTACGAGCAGTACTTC. Its protein product is CASSRTSGSSYEQYF. The chain combines TRBV6-1 with TRBJ2-7, with 13 bases fitting TRBD2. Germline V gives CDR1 MNHNS, CDR2 SASEGT. V trimming: 5 bases; J trimming: 0 bases; junction bases outside the gene matches: 1. This CDR3 region has 15 residues.

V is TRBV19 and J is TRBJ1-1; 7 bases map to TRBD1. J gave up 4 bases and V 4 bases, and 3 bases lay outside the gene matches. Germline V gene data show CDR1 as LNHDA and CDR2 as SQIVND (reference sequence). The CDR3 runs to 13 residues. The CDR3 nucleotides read TGTGCCAGTAGTAAGACAGGGTTCACTGAAGCTTTCTTT. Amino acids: CASSKTGFTEAFF.

CDR3 sequence reads: CASSPSQGNTEAFF. CDR3 nucleotides: TGTGCCAGCAGTCCCTCTCAGGGAAACACTGAAGCTTTCTTT. V and J are TRBV7-3 and TRBJ1-1; D perhaps matches TRBD1 (5 bases). CDR3 length: 14 residues. Germline V CDR1 and CDR2: SGHTA, FQGTGA. Trimming stripped 6 bases from V and 2 bases from J, with 13 bases between.

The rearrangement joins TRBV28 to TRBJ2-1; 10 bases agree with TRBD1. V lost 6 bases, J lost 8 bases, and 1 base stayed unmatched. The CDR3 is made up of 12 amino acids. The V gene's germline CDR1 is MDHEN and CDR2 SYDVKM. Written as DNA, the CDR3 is TGTGCCAGCAGGACAGGGGGCTATGAGCAGTTCTTC. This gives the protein CASRTGGYEQFF.

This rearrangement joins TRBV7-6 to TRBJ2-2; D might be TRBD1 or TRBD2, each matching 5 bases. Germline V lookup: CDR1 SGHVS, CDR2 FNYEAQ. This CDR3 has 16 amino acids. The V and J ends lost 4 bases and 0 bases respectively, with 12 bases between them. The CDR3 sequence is CASSSGTTTNTGELFF. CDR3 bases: TGTGCCAGCAGCTCGGGGACCACGACGAACACCGGGGAGCTGTTTTTT.

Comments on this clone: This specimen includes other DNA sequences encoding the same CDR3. The CDR3 region has the DNA TGTGCCAGCAGCTCGTCGGGGGGGAACACTGAAGCTTTCTTT. This encodes CASSSSGGNTEAFF. V gene TRBV7-9 combines with J gene TRBJ1-1; weak D call: TRBD1 (5 bases). Germline V gene lookup returns CDR1 SEHNR and CDR2 FQNEAQ (reference sequence). This CDR3 spans 14 amino acids. V was pared by 4 bases and J by 1 base, with 10 bases between.

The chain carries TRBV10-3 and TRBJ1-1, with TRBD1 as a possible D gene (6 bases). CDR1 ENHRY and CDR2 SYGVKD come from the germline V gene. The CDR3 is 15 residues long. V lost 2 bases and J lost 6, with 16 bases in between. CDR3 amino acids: CAISERGGAGAEAFF. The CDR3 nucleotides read TGTGCCATCAGTGAGAGGGGGGGCGCAGGTGCTGAAGCTTTCTTT.

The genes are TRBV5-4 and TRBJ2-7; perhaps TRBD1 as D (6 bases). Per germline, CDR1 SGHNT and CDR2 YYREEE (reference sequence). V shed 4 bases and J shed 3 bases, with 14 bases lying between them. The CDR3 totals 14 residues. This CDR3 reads CASSPRGKIYEQYF. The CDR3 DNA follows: TGTGCCAGCAGCCCCAGGGGTAAGATCTACGAGCAGTACTTC.

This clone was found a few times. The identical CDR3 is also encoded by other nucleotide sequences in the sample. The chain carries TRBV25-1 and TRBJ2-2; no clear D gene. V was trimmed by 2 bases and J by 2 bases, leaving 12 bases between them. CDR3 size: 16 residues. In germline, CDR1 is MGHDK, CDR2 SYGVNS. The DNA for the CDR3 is TGTGCCAGCAGTGAACGAGAACGAGCAAACACCGGGGAGCTGTTTTTT. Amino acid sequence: CASSERERANTGELFF.

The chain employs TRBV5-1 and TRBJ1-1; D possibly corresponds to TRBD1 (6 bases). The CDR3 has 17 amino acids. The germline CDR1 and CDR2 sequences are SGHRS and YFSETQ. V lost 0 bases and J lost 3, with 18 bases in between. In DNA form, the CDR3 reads TGCGCCAGCAGCTTGGTAGAACAGGGCACATGGGACACTGAAGCTTTCTTT. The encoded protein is CASSLVEQGTWDTEAFF. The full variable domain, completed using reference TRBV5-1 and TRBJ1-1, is KAGVTQTPRYLIKTRGQQVTLSCSPISGHRSVSWYQQTPGQGLQFLFEYFSETQRNKGNFPGRFSGRQFSNSRSEMNVSTLELGDSALYLCASSLVEQGTWDTEAFFGQGTRLTVV.

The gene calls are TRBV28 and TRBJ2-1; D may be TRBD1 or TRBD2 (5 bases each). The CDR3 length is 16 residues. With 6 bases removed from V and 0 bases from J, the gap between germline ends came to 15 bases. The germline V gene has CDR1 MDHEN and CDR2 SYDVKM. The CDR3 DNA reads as TGTGCCAGCAGAACGGGACGGTGGAGCTCCTACAATGAGCAGTTCTTC. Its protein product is CASRTGRWSSYNEQFF.

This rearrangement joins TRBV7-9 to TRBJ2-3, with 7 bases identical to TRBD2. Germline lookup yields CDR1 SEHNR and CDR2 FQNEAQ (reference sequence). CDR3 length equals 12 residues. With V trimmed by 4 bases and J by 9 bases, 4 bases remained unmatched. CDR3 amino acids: CASSSGEGTQYF. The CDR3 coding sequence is TGTGCCAGCAGCTCGGGGGAGGGCACGCAGTATTTT. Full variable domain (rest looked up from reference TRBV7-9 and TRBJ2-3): DTGVSQNPRHKITKRGQNVTFRCDPISEHNRLYWYRQTLGQGPEFLTYFQNEAQLEKSRLLSDRFSAERPKGSFSTLEIQRTEQGDSAMYLCASSSGEGTQYFGPGTRLTVL.